Here is one T cell receptor beta chain with its context. These data come from a study of control samples from healthy donors and cancer patients. TCRdb's copy holds only in-frame clones and misses some; the assay was immunoSEQ multiplex PCR. Of approximately 90,000 clones listed, around 90% are singletons. This CDR3 has 15 amino acids. Germline CDR1 reads SGHTA; CDR2 reads FQGNSA. With V trimmed by 5 bases and J by 1 base, 6 bases remained unmatched. The V call is TRBV7-2, the J call TRBJ2-7; 9 positions match TRBD2. The sequenced material came from blood. This clonotype was obtained from a woman aged 70-85 years in good health. The CDR3 coding sequence is TGTGCCAGCAGCCCCCAGCGGGAGGTATCCTACGAGCAGTACTTC. It encodes CASSPQREVSYEQYF.